The source of this T cell receptor (beta chain) is a study of blood T cell repertoires in COVID-19. Study-level background: Sources were T cells, B-cell-depleted T cells, or PBMCs; the material itself was cDNA or gDNA.

Here immunoSEQ multiplex PCR was the method, and the copy in TCRdb shows in-frame clones only, minus some. The sample consists of roughly 290,000 clones, around nine tenths of them appearing once. With 8 bases removed from V and 4 bases from J, the gap between germline ends came to 12 bases. Germline V gene data show CDR1 as MNHEY and CDR2 as SVGAGI. This CDR3 has 13 amino acids. Specimen: peripheral blood. This receptor was identified in a man aged 25-45 years with acute or convalescent COVID-19. V is TRBV6-5 and J is TRBJ1-5; possibly TRBD1 for D (5 bases). DNA of the CDR3: TGTGCCAGCTCGTGGAGGGGTAATCAGCCCCAGCATTTT. As protein: CASSWRGNQPQHF.